A selection of T cell receptor beta chains follows, all from one sample in a study of T-cell reconstitution after alpha-beta-depleted transplantation in children. TCRdb called the PCR reads again in MiXCR, with one record for every CDR3 protein. Among some 200,000 distinct CDR3 sequences listed, 11% were seen once. Sequenced material: PBMCs, taken before TCRalphabeta/CD19-depleted stem cell transplant. The receptors originated from a child less than two years old with acute myeloid leukemia, due to receive a stem cell transplant. Each CDR3 is given with its conserved first and last residue. D genes are given only for firm matches. Clone sizes are shown as how often the clone was seen (once, few, many) or a class if it is expanded.

>many|NA|13|TRBJ1-3|TRBV29-1
TGCAGCGTTGATCGGCGCTCTGGAAACACCATATATTTT
CSVDRRSGNTIYF
>many|TRBD2|11|TRBJ2-1|TRBV2
TGTGCCAGCATGAGGGAGGGAGGGCAGTTCTTC
CASMREGGQFF
>many|TRBD2|15|TRBJ2-1|TRBV12-3/TRBV12-4
TGTGCCAGCAGTCCCCTAGCGGGAGGGCCTGGGCAGCAGTTCTTC
CASSPLAGGPGQQFF
>many|NA|12|TRBJ1-6|TRBV20-1
TGCAGTGCTAGGAGGAACGCGGGGACCCTCCACTTT
CSARRNAGTLHF
>many|TRBD2|17|TRBJ2-3|TRBV4-2
TGTGCCAGCAGCCGCCAATCCACTAGCGGGAGTGCGGATACGCAGTATTTT
CASSRQSTSGSADTQYF
>few|NA|13|TRBJ2-1|TRBV7-9
TGTGCCAGCAGCCCAGAGTGGGACAATGAGCAGTTCTTC
CASSPEWDNEQFF
>many|TRBD2|14|TRBJ2-2|TRBV10-3
TGTGCCATCAGTCAGCGGGATGTCTCCGGGGAGCTGTTTTTT
CAISQRDVSGELFF
>few|TRBD1|15|TRBJ1-4|TRBV3-1
TGTGCCAGCAGCCAAACACAGGGGTTGGATGAAAAACTGTTTTTT
CASSQTQGLDEKLFF
>many|NA|10|TRBJ2-5|TRBV20-1
TGCAGTGGGCGGCAAGAGACCCAGTACTTC
CSGRQETQYF
>many|TRBD2|17|TRBJ2-1|TRBV4-3
TGCGCCAGCAGCCCAACTCGAGGGGTAGCGGGAGGGTCTGCCCAGTTCTTC
CASSPTRGVAGGSAQFF
>many|NA|15|TRBJ2-7|TRBV4-1
TGCGCCAGCAGCCAAGATAGGGGGGCGGTCTACGAGCAGTACTTC
CASSQDRGAVYEQYF
>many|NA|15|TRBJ2-3|TRBV20-1
TGCAGTGCTCTAAGGGGGGGGACTAGCACAGATACGCAGTATTTT
CSALRGGTSTDTQYF
>many|NA|15|TRBJ1-4|TRBV7-2
TGTGCCAGCAGCTTAGCCCGGGCCCCGCAGGAAAAACTGTTTTTT
CASSLARAPQEKLFF
>many|NA|14|TRBJ2-5|TRBV20-1
TGCAGTGCTGGGGCTCTACCCGAACGTGGGACCCAGTACTTC
CSAGALPERGTQYF
>many|NA|13|TRBJ2-5|TRBV29-1
TGCAGCGTTGAAGATTACAGTATCCAGACCCAGTACTTC
CSVEDYSIQTQYF
>many|TRBD1|15|TRBJ1-4|TRBV20-1
TGCAGTGCTAGAGCCCTACAGGGGACTAATGAAAAACTGTTTTTT
CSARALQGTNEKLFF
>many|NA|16|TRBJ1-4|TRBV7-8
TGTGCCAGCAGCTTAGCGCTAACAGATCAAACTGAAAAACTGTTTTTT
CASSLALTDQTEKLFF
>many|NA|12|TRBJ1-5|TRBV12-3/TRBV12-4
TGTGCCAGCGGGCAGGGACATCAGCCCCAGCATTTT
CASGQGHQPQHF
>many|TRBD2|18|TRBJ2-3|TRBV15
TGTGCCACCAGCGGGTCTTTCGCAGTAGCGGGAGGCACAGATACGCAGTATTTT
CATSGSFAVAGGTDTQYF